This T cell receptor beta chain appears in the sequencing data of a study of CD8+ T cells in alopecia areata. Extraction of RNA preceded its reverse transcription into cDNA, which served as the sequencing template. TCRdb's copy holds only in-frame clones and misses some; the assay was immunoSEQ multiplex PCR. The sample lists 150,000 to 200,000 clones, roughly 50% occurring once. Treatment of the sample: oral pan-JAK inhibitor, 5-10 mg twice daily. A word on this clone: Antigen unknown.

Study outcomes and limitations: Persistence in scalp and blood during tofacitinib was observed for many expanded lesional clones.

The CDR3 loop spans 12 amino acids. Germline CDR1 and CDR2: LNHNV and YYDKDF (reference sequence). V gave up 4 bases and J gave up 4 bases, with 7 bases separating them. The TCR sequence derives from a human donor with alopecia areata. The source was CD8+ T cells sorted from blood, collected at week 24, from a patient treated with tofacitinib. This sequence joins TRBV15 and TRBJ2-5; D is undetermined. The CDR3 loop reads CATSKTGETQYF. The CDR3 DNA sequence: TGTGCCACCAGCAAGACGGGAGAGACCCAGTACTTC.